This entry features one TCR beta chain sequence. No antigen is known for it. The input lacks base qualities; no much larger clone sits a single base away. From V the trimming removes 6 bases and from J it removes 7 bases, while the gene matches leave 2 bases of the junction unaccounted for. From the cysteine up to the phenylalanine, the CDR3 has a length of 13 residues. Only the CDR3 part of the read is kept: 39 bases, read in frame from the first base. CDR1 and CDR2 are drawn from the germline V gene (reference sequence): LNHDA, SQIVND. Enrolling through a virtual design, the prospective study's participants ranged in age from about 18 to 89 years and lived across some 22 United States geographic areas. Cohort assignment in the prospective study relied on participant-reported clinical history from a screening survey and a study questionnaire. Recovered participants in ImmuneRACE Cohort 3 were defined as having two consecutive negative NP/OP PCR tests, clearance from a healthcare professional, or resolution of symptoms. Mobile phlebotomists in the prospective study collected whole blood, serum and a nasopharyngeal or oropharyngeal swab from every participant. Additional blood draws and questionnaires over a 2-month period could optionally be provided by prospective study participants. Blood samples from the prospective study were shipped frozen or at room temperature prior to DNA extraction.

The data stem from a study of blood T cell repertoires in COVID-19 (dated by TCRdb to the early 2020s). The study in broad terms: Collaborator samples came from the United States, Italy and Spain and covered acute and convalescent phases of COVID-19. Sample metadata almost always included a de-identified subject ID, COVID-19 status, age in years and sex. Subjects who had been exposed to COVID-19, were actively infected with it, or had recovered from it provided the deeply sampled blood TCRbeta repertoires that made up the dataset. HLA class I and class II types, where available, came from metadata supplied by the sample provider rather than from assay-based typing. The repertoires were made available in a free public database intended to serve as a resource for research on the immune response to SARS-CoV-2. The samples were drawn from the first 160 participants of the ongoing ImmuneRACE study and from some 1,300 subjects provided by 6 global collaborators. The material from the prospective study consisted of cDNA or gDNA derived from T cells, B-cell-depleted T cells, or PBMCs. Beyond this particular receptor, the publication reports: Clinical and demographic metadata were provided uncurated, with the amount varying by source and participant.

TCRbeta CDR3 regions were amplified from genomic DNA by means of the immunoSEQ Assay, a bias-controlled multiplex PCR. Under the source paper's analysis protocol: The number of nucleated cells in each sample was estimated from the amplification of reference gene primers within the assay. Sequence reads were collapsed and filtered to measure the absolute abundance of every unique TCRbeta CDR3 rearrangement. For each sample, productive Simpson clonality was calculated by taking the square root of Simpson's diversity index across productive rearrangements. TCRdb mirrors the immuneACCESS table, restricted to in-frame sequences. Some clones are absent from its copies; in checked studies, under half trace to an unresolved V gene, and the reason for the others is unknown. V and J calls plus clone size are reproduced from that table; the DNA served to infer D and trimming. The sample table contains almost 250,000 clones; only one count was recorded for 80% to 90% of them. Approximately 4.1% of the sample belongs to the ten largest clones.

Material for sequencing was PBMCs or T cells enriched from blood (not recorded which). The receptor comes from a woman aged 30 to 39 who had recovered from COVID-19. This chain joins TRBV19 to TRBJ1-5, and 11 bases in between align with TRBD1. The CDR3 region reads CASRGQGGQPQHF. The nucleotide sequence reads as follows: TGTGCCAGTAGGGGACAGGGGGGCCAGCCCCAGCATTTT.